What follows are 9 T cell receptor beta chains derived from one specimen sequenced in a study of T-cell reconstitution after alpha-beta-depleted transplantation in children. It was with unique molecular identifiers that the TCRbeta library was prepared. TCRdb recomputed calls from the PCR reads with MiXCR, one row per CDR3 protein. The profile covers over 450,000 distinct CDR3 sequences, with under 12% appearing a single time and just over 2% taken by the ten largest. The sequencing used PBMCs, collected before TCRalphabeta/CD19-depleted stem cell transplant. The source is a child aged 2 to 10 with inherited bone marrow failure, due to receive a stem cell transplant.

This clonotype has at least ten counts. The rearrangement uses TRBV7-7 and TRBJ2-7, with TRBD1 matching 10 bases. In germline, CDR1 is SSHAT, CDR2 FNYEAQ (reference sequence). The CDR3 length is 15 residues. Trimming cost V 2 bases and J 3 bases; bases outside gene matches: 4. As DNA, the CDR3 is TGTGCCAGCAGCTTATACGGGACAGGGGACTACGAGCAGTACTTC. This gives the protein CASSLYGTGDYEQYF.

This clonotype was found many times. The chain combines TRBV20-1 with TRBJ2-1, with 8 bases fitting TRBD2. The CDR3 runs 15 residues. Germline V lookup: CDR1 DFQATT, CDR2 SNEGSKA (reference sequence). V trimming: 0 bases; J trimming: 6 bases; junction bases outside the gene matches: 7. CDR3 sequence reads: CSARDSSGVLNEQFF. For the CDR3, the DNA is TGCAGTGCTAGAGATAGTAGCGGGGTCCTCAATGAGCAGTTCTTC.

This clonotype was found many times. The chain joins TRBV3-1 to TRBJ1-1; 9 nucleotides agree with TRBD1. The CDR3 length is 14 residues. The V and J ends lost 4 bases and 6 bases, in that order; junction bases with no gene match: 6. Germline loops: CDR1 LGHDT, CDR2 YNNKEL (reference sequence). As DNA, the CDR3 is TGTGCCAGCAGCCCAGGACAGGGGTGGCCTGAAGCTTTCTTT. It is translated as CASSPGQGWPEAFF. The whole variable domain, filled in from reference TRBV3-1 and TRBJ1-1, reads DTAVSQTPKYLVTQMGNDKSIKCEQNLGHDTMYWYKQDSKKFLKIMFSYNNKELIINETVPNRFSPKSPDKAHLNLHINSLELGDSAVYFCASSPGQGWPEAFFGQGTRLTVV.

This clonotype was recorded many times. The chain uses TRBV19 and TRBJ1-2; 8 bases agree with TRBD1. CDR1 is LNHDA and CDR2 is SQIVND in the germline V gene (reference sequence). Unmatched junction bases numbered 9, after V lost 10 bases and J lost 8 bases. The CDR3 is made up of 12 amino acids. The CDR3 reads CATFRGLDGYTF. The CDR3 DNA follows: TGTGCCACCTTCAGGGGGCTTGACGGCTACACCTTC.

Ten or more counts support this clonotype. The chain recombines TRBV30 with TRBJ1-4, with a tentative D call TRBD1 (5 bases). Germline values: CDR1 GTSNPN, CDR2 SVGIG (reference sequence). Deletions cut 7 bases from V and 4 bases from J, with 13 bases between. The CDR3 runs 13 residues. CDR3 sequence: CALDPGLNEKLFF. The CDR3, as DNA: TGTGCCTTGGATCCGGGACTTAATGAAAAACTGTTTTTT.

This chain links TRBV30 with TRBJ2-1; no clear D. V was trimmed by 0 bases and J by 8 bases, leaving 8 bases between them. This CDR3 region has 12 residues. Germline CDR1 reads GTSNPN; CDR2 reads SVGIG (reference sequence). CDR3 sequence: CAWSVFSDEQFF. The CDR3 DNA sequence: TGTGCCTGGAGTGTATTTTCCGATGAGCAGTTCTTC.

This clonotype was counted ten times or more. The gene calls are TRBV19 and TRBJ2-4; D is possibly TRBD1 or TRBD2 (6 bases each). The CDR3 runs 11 residues. The V end lost 6 bases, the J end lost 10 bases, and 10 bases lay between the germline ends. CDR1 and CDR2 (germline): LNHDA, SQIVND (reference sequence). In nucleotides, the CDR3 is TGTGCCAGTAGCCAAGGGGGGATTCAGTACTTC. It yields the protein CASSQGGIQYF.

This chain connects TRBV2 to TRBJ2-7; 8 bases fit TRBD2. The CDR3 is 14 amino acids. Germline V CDR1 and CDR2: SNHLY, FYNNEI. With V trimmed by 6 bases and J by 5 bases, 9 bases remained unmatched. The DNA of the CDR3 is TGTGCCAGCAGAAAGCGGGAGTTGATCCACGAGCAGTACTTC. Its protein product is CASRKRELIHEQYF.

The chain is built from TRBV7-9 and TRBJ2-7, with D perhaps TRBD2 (7 bases). Per the germline V gene, CDR1 is SEHNR and CDR2 is FQNEAQ (reference sequence). This CDR3 is 14 amino acids long. V lost 5 bases and J 6 bases, leaving 17 bases between the germline ends. CDR3 bases: TGTGCCAGCAGCACAGCCGGGGGGCCCACCGAGCAGTACTTC. As protein: CASSTAGGPTEQYF.